The 24 T cell receptor beta chains presented below share a single source sample, sequenced in a study of cytomegalovirus exposure and HLA in healthy donors. 60 Vbeta and 13 Jbeta primers were used in PCR. The assay was immunoSEQ multiplex PCR, and TCRdb's table has in-frame clones only and misses some. Its clone listing holds more than 55,000 clones. Material: PBMCs. These receptor sequences come from a woman aged 40 to 50 in good health and CMV-seropositive.

The J gene is TRBJ2-3, the V gene TRBV5-1; 8 positions agree with TRBD1. Germline V gene sequence: CDR1 SGHRS, CDR2 YFSETQ. Trimming took 4 bases from V and 3 from J; bases not matched to a gene: 7. CDR3 length: 15 residues. CDR3 region: CASSPRTGPTDTQYF. The CDR3 coding sequence is TGCGCCAGCAGCCCACGGACAGGGCCGACAGATACGCAGTATTTT.

The V call is TRBV5-1, the J call TRBJ1-2, with TRBD1 matching 7 bases. V dropped 5 bases and J dropped 5; count of bases not matched to a gene: 6. The germline V gene encodes CDR1 SGHRS and CDR2 YFSETQ. This CDR3 is built from 13 residues. CDR3: CASRIGTEYGYTF. CDR3 coding DNA: TGCGCCAGCAGGATAGGGACAGAATATGGCTACACCTTC.

V gene TRBV11-3 combines with J gene TRBJ2-7, with a weak D call TRBD2 (5 bases). Germline CDR1 reads SGHNT; CDR2 reads YENEEA. V was clipped by 4 bases and J by 2 bases, with 9 bases between them. The CDR3 spans 13 residues. CDR3 sequence reads: CASSSGLTYEQYF. The CDR3 nucleotides are TGTGCCAGCAGCTCTGGACTTACCTACGAGCAGTACTTC.

The genes are TRBV7-8 and TRBJ1-2; D possibly corresponds to TRBD1 (5 bases). CDR3 length: 15 residues. Looked up from germline, CDR1 is SGHVS and CDR2 is FQNEAQ. Trimming took off 2 bases at V and 8 bases at J, with 18 bases between the two ends. CDR3 residues: CASSLRGKGARGYTF. CDR3 sequence (DNA): TGTGCCAGCAGCTTAAGGGGAAAAGGGGCTAGGGGCTACACCTTC.

V gene TRBV9 combines with J gene TRBJ2-7; weak D call: TRBD1 (5 bases). There are 14 residues in the CDR3. Germline lookup yields CDR1 SGDLS and CDR2 YYNGEE. Trimming shortened V by 0 bases and J by 0 bases, and 7 bases separated the two germline ends. The CDR3 nucleotides are TGTGCCAGCAGCGTAGGACAGCTCTCCTACGAGCAGTACTTC. It specifies CASSVGQLSYEQYF.

The gene calls are TRBV6-5 and TRBJ1-2; 9 bases are shared with TRBD1. V dropped 6 bases and J dropped 10; count of bases not matched to a gene: 9. The CDR3 runs to 13 residues. Germline CDR1 reads MNHEY; CDR2 reads SVGAGI. Written as DNA, the CDR3 is TGTGCCAGCAGCCCCGGGACAGGGAATCCCTACACCTTC. It is translated as CASSPGTGNPYTF.

The gene calls are TRBV2 and TRBJ2-1, with D tentatively TRBD2 (5 bases). Trimming left V 5 bases short and J 9 bases short, with 20 bases between. Germline V CDR1 and CDR2: SNHLY, FYNNEI. The length of the CDR3 is 15 residues. This chain's CDR3 is CASSMGSRRNREQFF. The CDR3 DNA follows: TGTGCCAGCAGTATGGGCAGCCGGAGGAACCGTGAGCAGTTCTTC.

The chain carries TRBV27 and TRBJ2-3; D is perhaps TRBD1 (6 bases). Germline lookup yields CDR1 MNHEY and CDR2 SMNVEV (reference sequence). This CDR3 spans 17 amino acids. Trimming stripped 5 bases from V and 0 bases from J, with 18 bases between. For the CDR3, the DNA is TGTGCCAGCAGTACCCCTTCACAGGGAGATAGCACAGATACGCAGTATTTT. Translating gives CASSTPSQGDSTDTQYF.

This rearrangement joins TRBV6-5 to TRBJ2-3, with TRBD2 matching 13 bases. There are 14 residues in the CDR3. V gave up 5 bases and J gave up 4 bases; unmatched junction bases: 0. Per the germline V gene, CDR1 is MNHEY and CDR2 is SVGAGI. The CDR3 loop reads CASSGLAGADTQYF. The CDR3 bases are TGTGCCAGCAGTGGACTAGCGGGAGCAGATACGCAGTATTTT.

The rearrangement joins TRBV5-1 to TRBJ2-3; a weak D match, TRBD2 (6 bases). Germline assignment: CDR1 SGHRS and CDR2 YFSETQ. V dropped 1 base and J dropped 0 bases, with 15 bases sitting between them. The CDR3 extends over 17 amino acids. The CDR3 spells CASSLLAVPPSTDTQYF. CDR3 in DNA: TGCGCCAGCAGCTTGTTAGCGGTACCCCCTAGCACAGATACGCAGTATTTT. Drawing the rest from reference TRBV5-1 and TRBJ2-3, the complete variable domain is KAGVTQTPRYLIKTRGQQVTLSCSPISGHRSVSWYQQTPGQGLQFLFEYFSETQRNKGNFPGRFSGRQFSNSRSEMNVSTLELGDSALYLCASSLLAVPPSTDTQYFGPGTRLTVL.

This rearrangement joins TRBV6-5 to TRBJ2-7; 8 positions agree with TRBD1. The J segment lost 7 bases and the V segment lost 5 bases, leaving 4 bases of the junction unmatched. CDR1 is MNHEY, CDR2 SVGAGI, per germline. CDR3 length equals 12 residues. Here the CDR3 reads CASSRTGWEQYF. The CDR3 coding sequence is TGTGCCAGCAGTCGGACAGGGTGGGAGCAGTACTTC.

The rearrangement joins TRBV9 to TRBJ2-7; 11 bases fit TRBD1. CDR3 length: 14 amino acids. CDR1 SGDLS and CDR2 YYNGEE come from the germline V gene. V lost 4 bases to trimming and J lost 5 bases; unmatched junction nucleotides: 5. The CDR3 protein is CASSTDRGRNEQYF. In nucleotides, the CDR3 is TGTGCCAGCAGCACGGACAGGGGGCGCAACGAGCAGTACTTC.

The rearrangement links TRBV5-1 to TRBJ2-1; perhaps TRBD1 as D (5 bases). CDR1 SGHRS and CDR2 YFSETQ come from the germline V gene. Trimming left V 0 bases short and J 3 bases short, with 10 bases between. The CDR3 totals 15 residues. CDR3 nucleotides: TGCGCCAGCAGCTTGGGGGGCACGCGCTACAATGAGCAGTTCTTC. This codes for CASSLGGTRYNEQFF.

This chain links TRBV7-3 with TRBJ2-7; D is unresolved. CDR3 length: 13 residues. Deletions cut 1 base from V and 2 bases from J, with 6 bases between. The germline V gene encodes CDR1 SGHTA and CDR2 FQGTGA. CDR3 sequence reads: CASSLSPAYEQYF. The CDR3 DNA reads TGTGCCAGCAGCTTAAGCCCGGCCTACGAGCAGTACTTC.

This chain links TRBV11-2 with TRBJ2-7, with no clear D. The CDR3 runs to 14 residues. The V end lost 4 bases, the J end lost 3 bases, and 13 bases lay between the germline ends. In germline, CDR1 is SGHAT, CDR2 FQNNGV. CDR3 DNA sequence: TGTGCCAGCAGCTGGAAAGCGCTAGGCTACGAGCAGTACTTC. Translated, it gives CASSWKALGYEQYF.

As regards this clone: Its ends do not fully match the called genes, so a read error is possible. The V gene is TRBV5-1, the J gene TRBJ2-5; no clear D. CDR3 length: 14 amino acids. Germline V gene data show CDR1 as SGHRS and CDR2 as YFSETQ. In DNA, the CDR3 is TGCGCCAGCAGCTCCTACAGCTTCCAAGAGACCCAGCACTTC. Amino acid sequence: CASSSYSFQETQHF.

The V and J genes are TRBV11-2 and TRBJ2-5; weak D call: TRBD1 (5 bases). The CDR3 consists of 14 residues. Germline CDR1 is SGHAT and CDR2 is FQNNGV. The V end lost 1 base, the J end lost 6 bases, and 12 bases lay between the germline ends. The CDR3 sequence is CASSLGQGMKTQYF. DNA of the CDR3: TGTGCCAGCAGCTTAGGTCAGGGTATGAAGACCCAGTACTTC.

Concerning this clone itself: At one end, the junction sequence differs from germline, possibly due to a read error. This sequence joins TRBV2 and TRBJ2-7; TRBD1 matches 7 bases. The V gene's germline CDR1 is SNHLY and CDR2 FYNNEI. The length of the CDR3 is 13 residues. The DNA for the CDR3 is TGTGCCAGCAGTGGCCCCAGAGGACAGGCCGTAAACTTC. Translating gives CASSGPRGQAVNF.

The rearrangement links TRBV7-2 to TRBJ2-7; TRBD1 might be the D (5 bases). With 0 bases removed from V and 7 bases from J, the gap between germline ends came to 10 bases. This CDR3 is 13 amino acids long. Germline V gene sequence: CDR1 SGHTA, CDR2 FQGNSA. DNA for the CDR3: TGTGCCAGCAGCTTAGCAGGGGCTCGGGAGCAGTACTTC. Protein sequence: CASSLAGAREQYF.

CDR3 region: CASSLELGGTGELFF. Here the CDR3 DNA reads TGTGCCAGCAGCTTGGAATTGGGCGGGACCGGGGAGCTGTTTTTT. The V and J genes are TRBV7-9 and TRBJ2-2; tentative D call: TRBD2 (5 bases). Germline loops: CDR1 SEHNR, CDR2 FQNEAQ (reference sequence). The CDR3 runs to 15 residues. Trimming took off 3 bases at V and 5 bases at J, with 13 bases between the two ends. The complete variable domain, with remaining parts taken from reference TRBV7-9 and TRBJ2-2, reads DTGVSQNPRHKITKRGQNVTFRCDPISEHNRLYWYRQTLGQGPEFLTYFQNEAQLEKSRLLSDRFSAERPKGSFSTLEIQRTEQGDSAMYLCASSLELGGTGELFFGEGSRLTVL.

The chain is built from TRBV7-9 and TRBJ2-3; 7 nucleotides align to TRBD2. After removal of 1 base from V and 6 bases from J, the junction contained 7 bases not matched to a gene. CDR3 length equals 15 residues. CDR1 SEHNR and CDR2 FQNEAQ come from the germline V gene (reference sequence). CDR3 in DNA: TGTGCCAGCAGCTTAGATAGCGGGCCTACTGATACGCAGTATTTT. It translates to CASSLDSGPTDTQYF. Full variable domain (remainder filled in from reference TRBV7-9 and TRBJ2-3): DTGVSQNPRHKITKRGQNVTFRCDPISEHNRLYWYRQTLGQGPEFLTYFQNEAQLEKSRLLSDRFSAERPKGSFSTLEIQRTEQGDSAMYLCASSLDSGPTDTQYFGPGTRLTVL.

This chain joins TRBV19 and TRBJ1-1; TRBD1 might be the D (6 bases). The germline CDR1 and CDR2 sequences are LNHDA and SQIVND (reference sequence). CDR3 length equals 15 residues. Between the trimmed V and J ends, which lost 5 bases and 0 bases, there was a span of 13 bases. The CDR3 is CASSYYREMNTEAFF. The CDR3 DNA is TGTGCCAGTAGTTATTACAGGGAAATGAACACTGAAGCTTTCTTT. Drawing the rest from reference TRBV19 and TRBJ1-1, the complete variable domain is DGGITQSPKYLFRKEGQNVTLSCEQNLNHDAMYWYRQDPGQGLRLIYYSQIVNDFQKGDIAEGYSVSREKKESFPLTVTSAQKNPTAFYLCASSYYREMNTEAFFGQGTRLTVV.

This chain uses TRBV6-1 with TRBJ2-7, with a possible D match to TRBD1 (6 bases). Trimming shortened V by 8 bases and J by 6 bases, and 23 bases separated the two germline ends. CDR3 length: 15 residues. The germline V gene has CDR1 MNHNS and CDR2 SASEGT. The CDR3: CASQGWGRGEGEQYF. The CDR3 region has the DNA TGTGCCAGCCAGGGGTGGGGCAGGGGCGAGGGCGAGCAGTACTTC.

The chain has TRBV19 and TRBJ2-1, with 7 bases identical to TRBD2. The CDR3 sequence is 15 residues long. Germline V lookup: CDR1 LNHDA, CDR2 SQIVND (reference sequence). V lost 5 bases, J lost 4 bases, and 8 bases stayed unmatched. CDR3 DNA sequence: TGTGCCAGTAGTGTCCTTGGGGGGGGATACAATGAGCAGTTCTTC. This sequence encodes CASSVLGGGYNEQFF.